The rows below give T cell receptor beta chains drawn from one sample of a study of T cell changes during pregnancy in multiple sclerosis. TCRdb's copy holds only in-frame clones and misses some; the assay was immunoSEQ multiplex PCR. In the table there are roughly 120,000 clones, around 90% of which are singletons. Here the sequenced sample was peripheral blood, taken in the third trimester of pregnancy. These receptors all stem from a female donor with multiple sclerosis, enrolled in a pregnancy study. Each CDR3 is given with its conserved first and last residue. The D gene is left open where the match is weak. Size is stated for part of the rows, as once, few or many counts, or as a class when the clone is expanded.

V	D	J	size	CDR3	DNA
TRBV2	TRBD2	TRBJ2-7	NA	CASTAARLADSYEQYF	TGTGCCAGCACCGCTGCCCGACTAGCGGACTCCTACGAGCAGTACTTC
TRBV7-2	TRBD2	TRBJ2-7	NA	CASSSAGTSGGAYEQYF	TGTGCCAGCAGCTCCGCCGGGACTAGCGGGGGGGCCTACGAGCAGTACTTC
TRBV20-1	NA	TRBJ1-4	once	CSTSRGEKLFF	TGCAGTACGTCGCGGGGAGAAAAACTGTTTTTT
TRBV27	TRBD2	TRBJ2-1	NA	CASSSQASGSSDEQFF	TGTGCCAGCAGTTCCCAGGCTAGCGGGAGTAGTGATGAGCAGTTCTTC
TRBV6-1	TRBD2	TRBJ2-2	once	CASRGLAGDAGELFF	TGTGCCAGCAGGGGACTAGCGGGAGACGCCGGGGAGCTGTTTTTT
TRBV4-2	NA	TRBJ1-2	NA	CASSPVANYGYTF	TGTGCCAGCAGCCCCGTAGCTAACTATGGCTACACCTTC
TRBV30	TRBD2	TRBJ2-1	NA	CAWSEGTSSYNEQFF	TGTGCCTGGAGTGAAGGGACTAGCTCCTACAATGAGCAGTTCTTC
TRBV5-1	NA	TRBJ2-3	once	CASSLSGFTDTQYF	TGCGCCAGCAGCTTGTCAGGGTTCACAGATACGCAGTATTTT
TRBV9	TRBD1	TRBJ1-1	NA	CASSVDRGGTEAFF	TGTGCCAGCAGCGTAGACAGGGGAGGTACTGAAGCTTTCTTT
TRBV19	NA	TRBJ1-1	NA	CASSMGGSWGNTEAFF	TGTGCCAGTAGTATGGGCGGGTCCTGGGGTAACACTGAAGCTTTCTTT
TRBV11-2	NA	TRBJ1-5	NA	CASSKNNLLASNQPQHF	TGTGCCAGCAGCAAGAACAACCTTCTCGCCTCCAATCAGCCCCAGCATTTT
TRBV5-1	NA	TRBJ2-1	NA	CASSSVGGRNNEQFF	TGCGCCAGCAGCTCGGTAGGGGGAAGAAACAATGAGCAGTTCTTC
TRBV5-6	TRBD1	TRBJ2-3	NA	CASSWTGGMYTQYF	TGTGCCAGCAGCTGGACAGGGGGGATGTATACGCAGTATTTT
TRBV28	NA	TRBJ2-7	NA	CASSPSGYEQYF	TGTGCCAGCAGTCCGAGCGGTTACGAGCAGTACTTC
TRBV19	NA	TRBJ1-5	few	CASSIGQSNQPQHF	TGTGCCAGTAGTATAGGACAGAGCAATCAGCCCCAGCATTTT
TRBV9	NA	TRBJ1-1	NA	CASSVTASLLAEAFF	TGTGCCAGCAGCGTGACAGCTTCCCTTTTAGCTGAAGCTTTCTTT
TRBV11-2	NA	TRBJ1-2	NA	CASSLDSLYGYTF	TGTGCCAGCAGCCTTGACAGCCTCTATGGCTACACCTTC
TRBV5-8	TRBD2	TRBJ2-7	NA	CASSSSGRALDEQYF	TGTGCCAGCAGTTCTAGCGGGAGGGCCCTCGACGAGCAGTACTTC
TRBV27	NA	TRBJ2-2	few	CASSVTQGAGELFF	TGTGCCAGCAGCGTAACACAGGGCGCCGGGGAGCTGTTTTTT
TRBV7-3	NA	TRBJ1-5	once	CASSLLAGGAASNQPQHF	TGTGCCAGCAGCTTATTAGCTGGTGGGGCAGCTAGCAATCAGCCCCAGCATTTT
TRBV5-1	TRBD2	TRBJ2-5	NA	CASSGRVAGTETQYF	TGCGCCAGCTCCGGGAGGGTAGCGGGGACGGAGACCCAGTACTTC
TRBV6-5	TRBD2	TRBJ2-2	NA	CASSSPGTRLAGELFF	TGTGCCAGCAGTTCCCCCGGGACTAGGCTGGCCGGGGAGCTGTTTTTT
TRBV28	TRBD1	TRBJ1-1	NA	CASREGQGLPEAFF	TGTGCCAGCAGGGAGGGACAGGGGTTACCTGAAGCTTTCTTT
TRBV30	NA	TRBJ2-7	NA	CACQDRGEQYF	TGTGCCTGCCAAGACCGAGGCGAGCAGTACTTC
TRBV19	TRBD1	TRBJ2-5	NA	CASSIGGTGGRETQYF	TGTGCCAGTAGTATAGGGGGGACAGGGGGGCGAGAGACCCAGTACTTC
TRBV18	NA	TRBJ1-1	NA	CASSYQGPTEAFF	TGTGCCAGCTCATATCAGGGGCCCACTGAAGCTTTCTTT
TRBV19	NA	TRBJ1-1	NA	CASSIENGRVKAEAFF	TGTGCCAGTAGTATAGAAAATGGCAGGGTAAAAGCTGAAGCTTTCTTT
TRBV5-1	TRBD1	TRBJ2-2	NA	CASSWDRSPNTGELFF	TGCGCCAGCAGCTGGGACAGGTCGCCAAACACCGGGGAGCTGTTTTTT
TRBV4-2	NA	TRBJ2-7	NA	CASSQRQEAGEQYF	TGTGCCAGCAGCCAACGTCAAGAGGCCGGCGAGCAGTACTTC
TRBV5-5	NA	TRBJ1-5	NA	CASSLNEQPQHF	TGTGCCAGCAGCCTAAATGAACAGCCCCAGCATTTT
TRBV11-2	TRBD2	TRBJ2-7	NA	CASSLAPSGRAHEQYF	TGTGCCAGCAGCTTAGCCCCTAGCGGGAGGGCCCACGAGCAGTACTTC
TRBV7-9	NA	TRBJ2-7	NA	CASSLRGGTPVGEQYF	TGTGCCAGCAGCTTAAGGGGGGGGACGCCCGTGGGCGAGCAGTACTTC
TRBV25-1	TRBD1	TRBJ1-2	NA	CASSESGTGYGYTF	TGTGCCAGCAGTGAATCTGGGACAGGTTATGGCTACACCTTC
TRBV18	TRBD2	TRBJ2-1	NA	CASSPRGLALEQFF	TGTGCCAGCTCACCACGAGGACTAGCGCTTGAGCAGTTCTTC
TRBV28	NA	TRBJ1-2	NA	CASSPRSVGGYTF	TGTGCCAGCAGCCCCCGGAGTGTAGGCGGCTACACCTTC
TRBV18	NA	TRBJ1-3	NA	CASSPGTGGNTIYF	TGTGCCAGCTCACCCGGGACTGGTGGAAACACCATATATTTT
TRBV5-1	TRBD2	TRBJ2-3	NA	CASSLGLATDTQYF	TGCGCCAGCAGCCTAGGACTAGCTACAGATACGCAGTATTTT
TRBV7-9	TRBD1	TRBJ1-1	NA	CASSSRGQGQPEAFF	TGTGCCAGCAGTTCCCGGGGACAGGGACAACCTGAAGCTTTCTTT
TRBV30	TRBD1	TRBJ2-7	NA	CAWTKTGGDYEQYF	TGTGCCTGGACCAAGACAGGGGGTGACTACGAGCAGTACTTC
TRBV5-1	NA	TRBJ2-3	NA	CASSSPSGVSTDTQYF	TGCGCCAGCAGCTCCCCGAGCGGAGTAAGCACAGATACGCAGTATTTT
TRBV5-4	TRBD2	TRBJ2-1	NA	CASSPWGASGRSYNEQFF	TGTGCCAGCAGCCCCTGGGGGGCTAGCGGGAGGTCTTACAATGAGCAGTTCTTC
TRBV5-1	TRBD1	TRBJ2-3	NA	CASSLAGGTGGDTQYF	TGCGCCAGCAGCTTGGCTGGGGGGACAGGGGGAGATACGCAGTATTTT
TRBV10-2	TRBD2	TRBJ2-1	NA	CASSESGLAPYNEQFF	TGCGCCAGCAGTGAGTCGGGACTAGCGCCCTACAATGAGCAGTTCTTC
TRBV27	NA	TRBJ2-7	once	CASSLEGRTATYEQYF	TGTGCCAGCAGTTTAGAAGGCCGTACAGCAACCTACGAGCAGTACTTC
TRBV5-4	TRBD2	TRBJ2-1	NA	CASSTGTSGYNEQFF	TGTGCCAGCAGTACCGGGACTAGCGGATACAATGAGCAGTTCTTC
TRBV5-4	TRBD2	TRBJ2-2	NA	CASSSLAGGGGELFF	TGTGCCAGCAGCTCACTAGCGGGAGGAGGCGGGGAGCTGTTTTTT
TRBV19	NA	TRBJ2-7	NA	CATVDRPYEQYF	TGTGCCACCGTCGACAGACCCTACGAGCAGTACTTC
TRBV6-4	TRBD2	TRBJ2-3	NA	CASITSGRPRATDTQYF	TGTGCCAGCATAACTAGCGGGAGGCCCAGAGCCACAGATACGCAGTATTTT
TRBV4-1	NA	TRBJ2-3	NA	CASSQDMSGGTDTQYF	TGCGCCAGCAGCCAAGATATGAGTGGCGGGACAGATACGCAGTATTTT